These 8 T cell receptor beta chains came from one sample sequenced in a study of cytomegalovirus exposure and HLA in healthy donors. Both 60 Vbeta primers and 13 Jbeta primers went into the PCR. TCRdb's table, derived via immunoSEQ multiplex PCR, lists solely in-frame clones and lacks some. The data contain about 160,000 clones, about three quarters of them singletons. Sequencing input: PBMCs. The receptors were sampled from a woman in her fifties or sixties in good health and CMV-seropositive.

The chain employs TRBV30 and TRBJ2-5; 12 nucleotides align to TRBD2. The DNA end is more similar to TRBJ2-7, so the J call may be wrong. Germline-derived CDR1 and CDR2 are GTSNPN and SVGIG (reference sequence). This CDR3 has 13 amino acids. The CDR3 loop reads CANGLAGTYEQYF. Written as DNA, the CDR3 is TGTGCCAACGGACTAGCGGGGACCTACGAGCAGTACTTC.

This rearrangement joins TRBV12-2 to TRBJ2-2; the table's D call, TRBD2, was not checked against the DNA. TRBV12-2 is marked as a pseudogene. The CDR3 has 17 residues. DNA for the CDR3: TGTGCAAGTCGCTTCCCGGGGCGGGAATCGAACACCGGGGAGCTGTTTTTT. Its translation is CASRFPGRESNTGELFF.

This chain uses TRBV19 with TRBJ1-5; no clear D gene. The V and J ends lost 4 bases and 4 bases respectively, with 8 bases between them. CDR1 is LNHDA, CDR2 SQIVND, per germline (reference sequence). The CDR3 is made up of 13 amino acids. This CDR3 is CASSTNSNQPQHF. Here the CDR3 DNA reads TGTGCCAGTAGTACCAATTCAAATCAGCCCCAGCATTTT.

The chain combines TRBV4-2 with TRBJ2-3; 7 nucleotides line up with TRBD2. Germline V CDR1 and CDR2: LGHNA, YNFKEQ. The CDR3 extends over 18 amino acids. The trim removed 6 bases at V and 0 bases at J, leaving 15 bases unmatched. The CDR3 DNA follows: TGTGCCAGCAGTCGTAAACTAGCTGCCGGGGGGAGCACAGATACGCAGTATTTT. It encodes CASSRKLAAGGSTDTQYF.

The chain employs TRBV4-3 and TRBJ1-6; TRBD1 matches at 7 bases. Trimming took 3 bases from V and 4 from J; bases not matched to a gene: 3. Per the germline V gene, CDR1 is LGHNA and CDR2 is YSLEER. This CDR3 has 15 residues. The CDR3 spells CASSQGDSYNSPLHF. The CDR3 bases are TGCGCCAGCAGCCAGGGGGACAGTTATAATTCACCCCTCCACTTT.

V usage is TRBV5-6 and J usage is TRBJ1-4, with D possibly matching TRBD1 (6 bases). There are 14 residues in the CDR3. Looked up from germline, CDR1 is SGHDT and CDR2 is YYEEEE. Between the trimmed V and J ends, which lost 3 bases and 7 bases, there was a span of 13 bases. CDR3 nucleotide sequence: TGTGCCAGCAGCTGGGGGGGGCGAAGTGAAAAACTGTTTTTT. This codes for CASSWGGRSEKLFF. Filled out from reference TRBV5-6 and TRBJ1-4, the complete variable domain reads DAGVTQSPTHLIKTRGQQVTLRCSPKSGHDTVSWYQQALGQGPQFIFQYYEEEERQRGNFPDRFSGHQFPNYSSELNVNALLLGDSALYLCASSWGGRSEKLFFGSGTQLSVL.

The chain is built from TRBV11-3 and TRBJ2-1; no clear D. Germline CDR1 and CDR2: SGHNT and YENEEA. The CDR3 loop spans 15 amino acids. Trimming left V 3 bases short and J 6 bases short, with 15 bases between. The CDR3 DNA reads as TGTGCCAGCAGCTTCAACTCCATGTATACCAATGAGCAGTTCTTC. Protein product: CASSFNSMYTNEQFF.

The chain is built from TRBV5-6 and TRBJ1-2, with D possibly TRBD1 on 5 matching bases. CDR1 SGHDT and CDR2 YYEEEE come from the germline V gene. Trimming pared 3 bases from V and 8 bases from J, leaving 8 bases between. The CDR3 extends over 11 amino acids. CDR3 nucleotides: TGTGCCAGCAGCTGGAGGGGAGGCTACACCTTC. It codes for CASSWRGGYTF.